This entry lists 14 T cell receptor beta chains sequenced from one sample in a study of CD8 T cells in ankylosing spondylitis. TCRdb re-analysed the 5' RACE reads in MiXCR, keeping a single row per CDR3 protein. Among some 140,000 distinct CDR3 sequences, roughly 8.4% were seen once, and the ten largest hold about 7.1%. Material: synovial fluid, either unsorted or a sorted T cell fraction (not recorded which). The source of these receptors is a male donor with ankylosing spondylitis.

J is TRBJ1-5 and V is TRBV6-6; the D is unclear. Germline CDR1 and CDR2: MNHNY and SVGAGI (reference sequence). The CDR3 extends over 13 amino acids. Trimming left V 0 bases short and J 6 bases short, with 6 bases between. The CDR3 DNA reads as TGTGCCAGCAGTTACTCGAGGACTCAGCCCCAGCATTTT. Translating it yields CASSYSRTQPQHF.

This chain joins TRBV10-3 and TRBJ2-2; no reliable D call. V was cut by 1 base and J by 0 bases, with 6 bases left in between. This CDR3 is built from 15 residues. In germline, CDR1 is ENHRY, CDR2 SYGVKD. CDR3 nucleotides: TGTGCCATCAGTGAGTTCAGCACGAACACCGGGGAGCTGTTTTTT. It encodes CAISEFSTNTGELFF.

CDR3: CASSSSSGEQFF. In nucleotides, the CDR3 is TGCGCCAGCAGCTCGAGTTCAGGGGAGCAGTTCTTC. The chain is built from TRBV5-1 and TRBJ2-1; D is perhaps TRBD1 (5 bases). The germline V gene encodes CDR1 SGHRS and CDR2 YFSETQ. The CDR3 contains 12 residues. Trimming removed 3 bases from V and 10 bases from J, with 11 bases in between.

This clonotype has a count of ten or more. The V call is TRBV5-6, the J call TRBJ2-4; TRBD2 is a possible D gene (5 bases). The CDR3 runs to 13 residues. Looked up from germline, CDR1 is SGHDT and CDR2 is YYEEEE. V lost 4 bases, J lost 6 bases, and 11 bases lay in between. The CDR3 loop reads CASSPLAGNIQYF. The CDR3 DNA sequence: TGTGCCAGCAGCCCACTTGCGGGAAACATTCAGTACTTC.

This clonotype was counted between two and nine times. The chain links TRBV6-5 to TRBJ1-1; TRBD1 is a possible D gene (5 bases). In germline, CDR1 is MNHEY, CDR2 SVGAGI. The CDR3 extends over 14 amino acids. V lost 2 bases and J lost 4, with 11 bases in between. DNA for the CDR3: TGTGCCAGCAGTTACGACAGAGGTGTCACTGAAGCTTTCTTT. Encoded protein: CASSYDRGVTEAFF.

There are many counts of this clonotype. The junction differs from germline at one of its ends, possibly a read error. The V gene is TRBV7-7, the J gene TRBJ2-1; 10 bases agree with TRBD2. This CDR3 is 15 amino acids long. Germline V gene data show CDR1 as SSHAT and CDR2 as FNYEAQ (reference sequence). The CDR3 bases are TGTGCTAGCAGCCTCGATAGCGGGAGGCGGAATGAGCAGTTCTTC. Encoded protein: CASSLDSGRRNEQFF.

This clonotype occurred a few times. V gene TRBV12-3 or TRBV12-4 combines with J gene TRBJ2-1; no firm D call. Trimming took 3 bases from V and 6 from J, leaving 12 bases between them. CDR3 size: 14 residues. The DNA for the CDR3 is TGTGCCAGCAGTTTTTTTGCCCTAATCAATGAGCAGTTCTTC. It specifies CASSFFALINEQFF.

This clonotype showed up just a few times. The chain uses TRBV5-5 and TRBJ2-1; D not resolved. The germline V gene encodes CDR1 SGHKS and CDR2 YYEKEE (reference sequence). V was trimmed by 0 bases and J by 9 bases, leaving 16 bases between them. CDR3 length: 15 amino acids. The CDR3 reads CASSLGTGEYGEQFF. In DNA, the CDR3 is TGTGCCAGCAGCTTGGGCACTGGAGAGTATGGTGAGCAGTTCTTC. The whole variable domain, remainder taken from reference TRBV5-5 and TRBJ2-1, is DAGVTQSPTHLIKTRGQQVTLRCSPISGHKSVSWYQQVLGQGPQFIFQYYEKEERGRGNFPDRFSARQFPNYSSELNVNALLLGDSALYLCASSLGTGEYGEQFFGPGTRLTVL.

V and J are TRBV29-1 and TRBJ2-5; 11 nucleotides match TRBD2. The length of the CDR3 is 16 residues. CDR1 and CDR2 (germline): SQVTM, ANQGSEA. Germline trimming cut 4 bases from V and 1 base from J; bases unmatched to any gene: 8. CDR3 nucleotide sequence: TGCAGCGTTGCCTTGCCGGGACTAGCGGTCCAAGAGACCCAGTACTTC. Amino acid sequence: CSVALPGLAVQETQYF.

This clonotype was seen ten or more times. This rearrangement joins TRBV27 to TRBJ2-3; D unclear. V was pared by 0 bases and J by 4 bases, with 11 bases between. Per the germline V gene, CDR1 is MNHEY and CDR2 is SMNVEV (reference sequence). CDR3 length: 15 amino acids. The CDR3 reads CASSLSGFQADTQYF. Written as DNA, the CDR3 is TGTGCCAGCAGTTTATCGGGTTTTCAGGCAGATACGCAGTATTTT.

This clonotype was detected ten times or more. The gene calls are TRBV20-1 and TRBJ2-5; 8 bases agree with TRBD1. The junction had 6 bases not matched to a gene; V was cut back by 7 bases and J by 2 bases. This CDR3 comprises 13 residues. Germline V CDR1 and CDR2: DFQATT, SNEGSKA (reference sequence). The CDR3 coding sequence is TGCAGTGTTGCAGGGGGCCGTCAAGAGACCCAGTACTTC. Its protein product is CSVAGGRQETQYF.

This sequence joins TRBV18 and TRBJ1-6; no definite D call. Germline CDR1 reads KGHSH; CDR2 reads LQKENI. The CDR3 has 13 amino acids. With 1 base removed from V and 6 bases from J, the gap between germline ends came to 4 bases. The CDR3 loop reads CASSPQINSPLHF. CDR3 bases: TGTGCCAGCTCACCACAGATTAATTCACCCCTCCACTTT.

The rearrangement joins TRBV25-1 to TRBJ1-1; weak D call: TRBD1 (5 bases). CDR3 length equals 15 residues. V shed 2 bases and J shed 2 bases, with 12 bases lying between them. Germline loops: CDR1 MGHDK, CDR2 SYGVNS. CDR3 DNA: TGTGCCAGCAGTGAACCTCGGGGCCTCAACACTGAAGCTTTCTTT. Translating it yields CASSEPRGLNTEAFF.

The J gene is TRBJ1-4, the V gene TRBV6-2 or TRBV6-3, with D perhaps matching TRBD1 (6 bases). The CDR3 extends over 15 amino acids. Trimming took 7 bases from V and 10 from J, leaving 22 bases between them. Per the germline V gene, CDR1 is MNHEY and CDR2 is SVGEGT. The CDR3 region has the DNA TGTGCCAGCACCGAACCGGGACAAGGCTTTAGAAAACTGTTTTTT. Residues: CASTEPGQGFRKLFF.